This note documents a single T cell receptor beta chain sequence. This record comes from a study of PD-1 blockade in classical Hodgkin lymphoma. Libraries were prepared by immunoSEQ multiplex PCR; TCRdb keeps only in-frame clonotypes and omits some of them. The table lists roughly 150,000 clones, 78% of them singletons. In every patient, relapse followed autologous stem cell transplantation, while exposure to brentuximab vedotin differed. Trimming left V 6 bases short and J 2 bases short, with 14 bases between. CDR3 length: 15 amino acids. The germline V gene has CDR1 MDHEN and CDR2 SYDVKM. The chain combines TRBV28 with TRBJ2-1; weak D call: TRBD1 (5 bases). Sequenced here: peripheral blood mononuclear cells (PBMCs), sampled before the second cycle of nivolumab. The receptor was isolated from a human donor with classical Hodgkin lymphoma. The CDR3 loop reads CASSRSGRAYNEQFF. CDR3 nucleotides: TGTGCCAGCAGCAGATCAGGCAGGGCCTACAATGAGCAGTTCTTC.